This T cell receptor (beta chain) was sequenced in a study of molecular identifiers for immune sequencing clone quantification. Preparation methods for the bulk TCR libraries were those previously described, with listed TCR primers. MiXCR, run by TCRdb on the PCR reads, gives a single entry per CDR3 protein. The sample consists of around 460,000 distinct CDR3 sequences, about 25% of them appearing once. Germline V gene sequence: CDR1 SGHTA, CDR2 FQGTGA. Trimming took off 5 bases at V and 0 bases at J, with 12 bases between the two ends. CDR3 size: 15 residues. The sequence was collected from a human donor in good health. Some libraries in this study had Jurkat cell RNA spiked in. The specimen sequenced was naive CD8+ T cells from blood, with Jurkat cell RNA spiked in. The subset is: FACS-sorted CD8+CD4-CCR7+CD45RA+ naive T cells. The rearrangement joins TRBV7-3 to TRBJ2-3; a weak D match, TRBD2 (5 bases). The CDR3 is CASSPSGPSTDTQYF. For the CDR3, the DNA is TGTGCCAGCAGCCCGAGCGGACCTAGCACAGATACGCAGTATTTT.